These 15 T cell receptor beta chains share one sample of origin, sequenced in a study of blood T cell repertoires in COVID-19 (TCRdb year 2020). The library was generated by the immunoSEQ multiplex PCR assay. What TCRdb holds here is the immuneACCESS table cut down to in-frame rearrangements. Part of the clones is not present; checked against another copy, under half of the missing clones reflect an unresolved V gene, and the others are unexplained. The sample includes around 100,000 clones, with about 83% observed a single time. The ten most abundant clones make up over 10% of the sample. Sequenced sample: peripheral blood. The source of these receptors is a human donor in a cohort sampled during active COVID-19.

This clone was observed a single time. V usage is TRBV10-1 and J usage is TRBJ1-1; D is undetermined. CDR1 and CDR2 (germline): WNHNN, SYGVQD (reference sequence). This CDR3 comprises 14 residues. The V end lost 2 bases, the J end lost 1 base, and 8 bases lay between the germline ends. The CDR3 nucleotides read TGCGCCAGCAGTGAGGGCAGCGGGAACACTGAAGCTTTCTTT. It specifies CASSEGSGNTEAFF.

The V gene is TRBV6-5, the J gene TRBJ2-1; 13 nucleotides agree with TRBD2. CDR1 is MNHEY, CDR2 SVGAGI, per germline. The trim removed 4 bases at V and 7 bases at J, leaving 4 bases unmatched. The CDR3 loop spans 15 amino acids. This CDR3 reads CASSSGLAGPNEQFF. For the CDR3, the DNA is TGTGCCAGCAGTTCGGGACTAGCGGGACCTAATGAGCAGTTCTTC.

The genes are TRBV5-8 and TRBJ1-2; the D gene is possibly TRBD1 (5 bases). With 0 bases removed from V and 4 bases from J, the gap between germline ends came to 10 bases. Germline CDR1 and CDR2: SGHTS and YDEGEE. The CDR3 is made up of 14 amino acids. CDR3 DNA sequence: TGTGCCAGCAGCTTGGGGGCGGGACTCTATGGCTACACCTTC. Protein product: CASSLGAGLYGYTF.

The V and J genes are TRBV12-3 or TRBV12-4 and TRBJ1-1; 7 nucleotides agree with TRBD1. J gave up 5 bases and V 6 bases, and 6 bases lay outside the gene matches. The CDR3 consists of 13 residues. For the CDR3, the DNA is TGTGCCAGCAGCCCGACAGGGCAAACTGAAGCTTTCTTT. Protein product: CASSPTGQTEAFF.

This rearrangement joins TRBV11-2 to TRBJ2-7; D might be TRBD1 (6 bases). Germline V gene data show CDR1 as SGHAT and CDR2 as FQNNGV. The CDR3 has 16 residues. Between the trimmed V and J ends, which lost 1 base and 3 bases, there was a span of 16 bases. The CDR3 loop is CASSLATGLGNYEQYF. The CDR3 nucleotides read TGTGCCAGCAGCTTAGCCACAGGGCTTGGGAACTACGAGCAGTACTTC.

This rearrangement joins TRBV20-1 to TRBJ2-7, with 9 bases aligning to TRBD2. Trimming took 3 bases from V and 1 from J; bases not matched to a gene: 4. Germline lookup yields CDR1 DFQATT and CDR2 SNEGSKA (reference sequence). The CDR3 totals 14 residues. This CDR3 is CSASRLAASYEQYF. The CDR3 region has the DNA TGCAGTGCTAGTAGACTAGCGGCTTCCTACGAGCAGTACTTC.

The chain combines TRBV7-6 with TRBJ2-1; D uncertain. The germline gives CDR1 SGHVS, CDR2 FNYEAQ. The V end was cut by 1 base, the J end by 6 bases, with 10 bases between. CDR3 length: 14 amino acids. DNA of the CDR3: TGTGCCAGCAGCTTAGGGCCCCAGATCAATGAGCAGTTCTTC. Its translation is CASSLGPQINEQFF. Variable domain in full (rest from reference TRBV7-6 and TRBJ2-1): GAGVSQSPRYKVTKRGQDVALRCDPISGHVSLYWYRQALGQGPEFLTYFNYEAQQDKSGLPNDRFSAERPEGSISTLTIQRTEQRDSAMYRCASSLGPQINEQFFGPGTRLTVL.

The rearrangement joins TRBV7-8 to TRBJ2-6; 11 bases are shared with TRBD1. Germline V gene data show CDR1 as SGHVS and CDR2 as FQNEAQ. CDR3 length: 19 amino acids. V gave up 5 bases and J gave up 2 bases; unmatched junction bases: 11. This CDR3 is CASSPPGQGERTGANVLTF. The CDR3 DNA is TGTGCCAGCAGCCCACCGGGACAGGGGGAAAGGACTGGGGCCAACGTCCTGACTTTC.

The CDR3 is CASSLGGGEGNTIYF. The CDR3 DNA is TGTGCCAGCAGCCTCGGGGGGGGCGAAGGAAACACCATATATTTT. The chain combines TRBV3-1 (or the pseudogene TRBV3-2) with TRBJ1-3; TRBD1 might be the D (6 bases). Germline values: CDR1 LGHDT, CDR2 YNNKEL (reference sequence). The CDR3 has 15 amino acids. V dropped 4 bases and J dropped 4 bases, with 14 bases sitting between them.

The rearrangement joins TRBV5-1 to TRBJ2-7; a possible D gene is TRBD1 (5 bases). CDR3 size: 13 residues. V was trimmed by 4 bases and J by 0 bases, leaving 8 bases between them. From germline, CDR1 is SGHRS and CDR2 YFSETQ. CDR3 sequence: CASSGAASYEQYF. For the CDR3, the DNA is TGCGCCAGCAGCGGGGCGGCCTCCTACGAGCAGTACTTC.

This chain links TRBV6-6 with TRBJ1-4; a weak D match, TRBD1 (6 bases). Per the germline V gene, CDR1 is MNHNY and CDR2 is SVGAGI (reference sequence). The CDR3 spans 15 residues. Trimming took 5 bases from V and 8 from J, leaving 18 bases between them. CDR3 protein: CASSQNPRGFEKLFF. The CDR3 nucleotides read TGTGCCAGCAGTCAAAACCCCAGGGGATTCGAAAAACTGTTTTTT.

This chain links TRBV29-1 with TRBJ2-1; 10 bases line up with TRBD2. Germline V gene lookup returns CDR1 SQVTM and CDR2 ANQGSEA. The V segment lost 4 bases and the J segment 6 bases; nucleotides outside the gene matches: 6. The length of the CDR3 is 14 residues. As DNA, the CDR3 is TGCAGCGTTGTAAGGACTAGCGGTCTCAATGAGCAGTTCTTC. Its translation: CSVVRTSGLNEQFF.

A remark on this clone: The limits of the CDR3 on the DNA are not certain, so only TCRdb's listed CDR3 is given. The CDR3 reads CASSPRRAGELFF. The chain joins TRBV11-2 to TRBJ2-2; the D segment call TRBD2 is taken from the table without a DNA check. Germline CDR1 reads SGHAT; CDR2 reads FQNNGV. Termini included, the CDR3 measures 13 amino acids.

This sequence joins TRBV6-2 or TRBV6-3 and TRBJ1-5; D gene ambiguous. This CDR3 is built from 13 residues. V shed 5 bases and J shed 5 bases, with 10 bases lying between them. The germline V gene encodes CDR1 MNHEY and CDR2 SVGEGT. CDR3 loop: CASSPDSDQPQHF. The CDR3 nucleotides read TGTGCCAGCAGTCCGGACTCCGATCAGCCCCAGCATTTT.

As DNA, the CDR3 is TGTGCCAGCAGGGACAGCCCCTATGGCTACACCTTC. Translation gives CASRDSPYGYTF. J is TRBJ1-2 and V is TRBV12-3 or TRBV12-4; perhaps TRBD1 as D (6 bases). The CDR3 contains 12 residues. V was clipped by 6 bases and J by 4 bases, with 9 bases between them.